This T cell receptor (beta chain) was recorded in a study of blood T cell repertoires in COVID-19. The table came from immunoSEQ multiplex PCR; TCRdb's copy has only in-frame clones and leaves some out. The repertoire holds over 150,000 clones, with about 86% as singletons. The germline V gene encodes CDR1 ENHRY and CDR2 SYGVKD. The CDR3 is 13 amino acids. Trimming removed 10 bases from V and 2 bases from J; junction bases left unmatched: 6. The sample was peripheral blood. This sequence originates from a woman between 70 and 85 years old with COVID-19, enrolled during active disease. The chain combines TRBV10-3 with TRBJ2-5; TRBD2 agrees at 8 bases. CDR3 in DNA: TGTGCCACCGAAGCGGGGGTACAAGAGACCCAGTACTTC. This codes for CATEAGVQETQYF.